What follows is one TCR beta chain and its context. These data originate in a study of cytotoxic CD8 clonotypes in ibrutinib-treated CLL. Repertoires were generated with immunoSEQ multiplex PCR, while TCRdb's copy carries only in-frame clones and drops some. The sample lists 150,000 to 250,000 clones; 55% to 85% were seen once. The length of the CDR3 is 18 residues. Trimming removed 4 bases from V and 2 bases from J, with 18 bases in between. Germline CDR1 and CDR2: LGHNT and FRNRAP. The receptor's source is a human donor with chronic lymphocytic leukemia. Sample: PBMCs, taken after 24 months of ibrutinib treatment. This chain uses TRBV12-5 with TRBJ2-6; weak D call: TRBD1 (7 bases). CDR3 amino acids: CASGWMTGRSTGANVLTF. In nucleotides, the CDR3 is TGTGCTAGTGGTTGGATGACAGGGAGGTCTACTGGGGCCAACGTCCTGACTTTC.